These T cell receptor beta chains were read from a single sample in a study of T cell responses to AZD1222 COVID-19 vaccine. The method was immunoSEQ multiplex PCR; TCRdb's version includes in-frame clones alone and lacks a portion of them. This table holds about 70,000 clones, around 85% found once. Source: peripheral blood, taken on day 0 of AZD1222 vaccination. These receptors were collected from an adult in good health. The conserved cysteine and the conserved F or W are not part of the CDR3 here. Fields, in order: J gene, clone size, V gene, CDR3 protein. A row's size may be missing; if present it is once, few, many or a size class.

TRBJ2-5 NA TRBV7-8 ASSDRRAPQETQY
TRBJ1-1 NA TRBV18 ASSPPSGLTEAF
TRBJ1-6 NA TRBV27 ASSSDRGNSPLH
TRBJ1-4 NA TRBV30 AWSPGARTNEKLF
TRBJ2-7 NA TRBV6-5 ASSYVGREYEQY
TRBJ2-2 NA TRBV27 ASRLAGPNTGELF
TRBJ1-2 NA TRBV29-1 SVRTGGEGYT
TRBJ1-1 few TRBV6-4 ASSDTNRGTEAF
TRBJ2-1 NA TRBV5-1 ASSLAGDPAEQF
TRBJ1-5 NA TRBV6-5 ASIEQSSNQPQH
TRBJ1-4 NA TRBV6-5 ASSRTGTVNEKLF
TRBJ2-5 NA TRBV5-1 ASGTGLGWETQY
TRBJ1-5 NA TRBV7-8 ASSLGGEPQH
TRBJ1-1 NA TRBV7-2 ASSLDGTGAF